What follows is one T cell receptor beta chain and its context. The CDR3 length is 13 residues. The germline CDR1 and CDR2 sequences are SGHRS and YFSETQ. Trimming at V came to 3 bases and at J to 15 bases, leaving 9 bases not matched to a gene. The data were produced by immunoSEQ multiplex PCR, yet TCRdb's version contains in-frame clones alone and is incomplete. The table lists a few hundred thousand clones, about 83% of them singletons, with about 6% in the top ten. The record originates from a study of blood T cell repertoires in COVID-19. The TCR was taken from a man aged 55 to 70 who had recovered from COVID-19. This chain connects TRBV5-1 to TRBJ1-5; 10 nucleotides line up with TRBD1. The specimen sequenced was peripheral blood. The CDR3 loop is CASSSGTGAPLHF. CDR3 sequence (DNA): TGCGCCAGCAGCTCCGGGACAGGGGCACCTCTGCATTTT.